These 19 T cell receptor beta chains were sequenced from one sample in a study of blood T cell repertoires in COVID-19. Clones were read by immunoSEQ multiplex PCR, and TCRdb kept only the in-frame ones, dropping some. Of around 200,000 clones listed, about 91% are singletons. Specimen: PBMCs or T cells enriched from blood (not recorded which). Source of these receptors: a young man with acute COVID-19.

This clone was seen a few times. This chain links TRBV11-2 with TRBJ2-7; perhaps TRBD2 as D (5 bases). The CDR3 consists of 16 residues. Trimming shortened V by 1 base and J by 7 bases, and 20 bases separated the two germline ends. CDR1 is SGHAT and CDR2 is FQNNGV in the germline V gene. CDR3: CASSLGLLSGMVEQYF. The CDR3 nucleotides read TGTGCCAGCAGCTTAGGACTTCTCTCCGGGATGGTAGAGCAGTACTTC.

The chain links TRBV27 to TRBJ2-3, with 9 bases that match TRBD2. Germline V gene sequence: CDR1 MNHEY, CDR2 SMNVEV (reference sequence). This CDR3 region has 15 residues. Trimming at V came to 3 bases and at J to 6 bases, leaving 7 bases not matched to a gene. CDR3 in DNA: TGTGCCAGCAGTTTCCTGGCGGGAGGGCTGGATACGCAGTATTTT. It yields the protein CASSFLAGGLDTQYF.

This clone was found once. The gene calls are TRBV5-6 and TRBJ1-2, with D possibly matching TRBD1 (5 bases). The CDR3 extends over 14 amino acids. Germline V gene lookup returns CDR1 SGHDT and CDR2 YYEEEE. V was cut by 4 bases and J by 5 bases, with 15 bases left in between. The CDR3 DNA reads TGTGCCAGCAGCGGGAGGGGTGGGGTGTATGGCTACACCTTC. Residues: CASSGRGGVYGYTF.

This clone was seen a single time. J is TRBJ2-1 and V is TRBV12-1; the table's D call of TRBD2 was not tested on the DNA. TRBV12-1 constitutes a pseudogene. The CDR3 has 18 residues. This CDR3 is CASSFSYLAGGYIDEQFF. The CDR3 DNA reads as TGTGCCAGCAGCTTTTCGTACCTAGCGGGAGGTTACATCGATGAGCAGTTCTTC.

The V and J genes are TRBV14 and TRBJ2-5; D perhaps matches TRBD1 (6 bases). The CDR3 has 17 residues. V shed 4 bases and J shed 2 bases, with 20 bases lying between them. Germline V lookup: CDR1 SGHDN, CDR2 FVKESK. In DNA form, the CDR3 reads TGTGCCAGCAGCCCCGAGTGGGGACAAACTCTACAAGAGACCCAGTACTTC. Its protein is CASSPEWGQTLQETQYF.

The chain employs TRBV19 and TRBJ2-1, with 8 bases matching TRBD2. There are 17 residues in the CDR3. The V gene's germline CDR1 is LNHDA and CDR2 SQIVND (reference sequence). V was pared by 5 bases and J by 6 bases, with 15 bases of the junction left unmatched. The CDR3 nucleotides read TGTGCCAGTAGTGGCATCAATAGCGGGATATGGGGCAATGAGCAGTTCTTC. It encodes CASSGINSGIWGNEQFF.

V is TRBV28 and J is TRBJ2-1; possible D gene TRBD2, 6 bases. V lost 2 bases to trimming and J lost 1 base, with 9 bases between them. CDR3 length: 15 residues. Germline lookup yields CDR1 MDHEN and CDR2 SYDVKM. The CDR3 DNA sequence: TGTGCCAGCAGTTTAGGAGGGTTGTCCTACAATGAGCAGTTCTTC. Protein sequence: CASSLGGLSYNEQFF.

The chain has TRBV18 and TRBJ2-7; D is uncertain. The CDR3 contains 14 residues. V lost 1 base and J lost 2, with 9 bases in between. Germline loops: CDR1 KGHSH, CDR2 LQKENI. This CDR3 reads CASSPQHKTYEQYF. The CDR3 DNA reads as TGTGCCAGCTCACCACAACACAAAACCTACGAGCAGTACTTC.

CDR3 DNA sequence: TGTGCCACCAGCACTCCGGGACACCTCACTGAAGCTTTCTTT. Amino acids: CATSTPGHLTEAFF. The V call is TRBV15, the J call TRBJ1-1; weak D call: TRBD1 (6 bases). The CDR3 has 14 residues. Per the germline V gene, CDR1 is LNHNV and CDR2 is YYDKDF (reference sequence). V dropped 4 bases and J dropped 4 bases, with 13 bases sitting between them. The complete variable domain, with remaining parts taken from reference TRBV15 and TRBJ1-1, reads DAMVIQNPRYQVTQFGKPVTLSCSQTLNHNVMYWYQQKSSQAPKLLFHYYDKDFNNEADTPDNFQSRRPNTSFCFLDIRSPGLGDTAMYLCATSTPGHLTEAFFGQGTRLTVV.

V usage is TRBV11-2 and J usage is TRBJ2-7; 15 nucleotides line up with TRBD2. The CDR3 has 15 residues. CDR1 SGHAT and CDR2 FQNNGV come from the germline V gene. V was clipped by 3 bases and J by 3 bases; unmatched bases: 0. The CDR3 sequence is CASSLGLAGGYEQYF. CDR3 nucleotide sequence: TGTGCCAGCAGCTTGGGACTAGCGGGAGGCTACGAGCAGTACTTC.

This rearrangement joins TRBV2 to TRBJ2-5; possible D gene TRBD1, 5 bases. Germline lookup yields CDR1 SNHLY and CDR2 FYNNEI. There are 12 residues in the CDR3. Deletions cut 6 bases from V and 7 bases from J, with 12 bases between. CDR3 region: CASSPNTGTQYF. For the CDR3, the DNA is TGTGCCAGCAGCCCTAATACAGGGACCCAGTACTTC. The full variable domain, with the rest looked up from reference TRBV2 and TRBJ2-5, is EPEVTQTPSHQVTQMGQEVILRCVPISNHLYFYWYRQILGQKVEFLVSFYNNEISEKSEIFDDQFSVERPDGSNFTLKIRSTKLEDSAMYFCASSPNTGTQYFGPGTRLLVL.

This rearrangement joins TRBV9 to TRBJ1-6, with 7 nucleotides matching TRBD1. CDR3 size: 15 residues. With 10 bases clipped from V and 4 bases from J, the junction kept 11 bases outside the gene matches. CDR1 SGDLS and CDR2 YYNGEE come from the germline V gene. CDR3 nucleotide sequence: TGTGCCGGAACTACGGACAGGAGATATAATTCACCCCTCCACTTT. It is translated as CAGTTDRRYNSPLHF.

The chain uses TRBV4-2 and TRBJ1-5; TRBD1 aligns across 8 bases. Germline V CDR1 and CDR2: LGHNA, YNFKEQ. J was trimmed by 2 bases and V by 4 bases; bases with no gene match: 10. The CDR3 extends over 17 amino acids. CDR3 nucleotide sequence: TGTGCCAGCAGCCTCAACAGGGGGAGTACGGGCAATCAGCCCCAGCATTTT. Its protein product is CASSLNRGSTGNQPQHF.

CDR3 in DNA: TGTGCCAGCAGCCCCAAGACGGGAGTGGGAACCGGGGAGCTGTTTTTT. As protein: CASSPKTGVGTGELFF. The rearrangement joins TRBV11-3 to TRBJ2-2; possible D gene TRBD2, 6 bases. The CDR3 runs to 16 residues. CDR1 is SGHNT and CDR2 is YENEEA in the germline V gene. V shed 5 bases and J shed 5 bases, with 18 bases lying between them.

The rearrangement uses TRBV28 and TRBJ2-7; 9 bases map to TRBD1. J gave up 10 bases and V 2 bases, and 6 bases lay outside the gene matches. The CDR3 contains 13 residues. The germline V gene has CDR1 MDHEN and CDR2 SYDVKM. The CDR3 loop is CASSLGTGYSQYF. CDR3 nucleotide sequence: TGTGCCAGCAGTTTAGGGACAGGGTATAGCCAGTACTTC.

The CDR3 loop reads CASSYGKADSFLNTEAFF. For the CDR3, the DNA is TGTGCCAGCAGTTACGGAAAGGCGGACTCGTTCCTGAACACTGAAGCTTTCTTT. The rearrangement joins TRBV27 to TRBJ1-1; D is uncertain. The ends were cut back, 4 bases at V and 0 bases at J, with 21 bases in the middle. Germline V gene data show CDR1 as MNHEY and CDR2 as SMNVEV (reference sequence). The CDR3 extends over 18 amino acids.

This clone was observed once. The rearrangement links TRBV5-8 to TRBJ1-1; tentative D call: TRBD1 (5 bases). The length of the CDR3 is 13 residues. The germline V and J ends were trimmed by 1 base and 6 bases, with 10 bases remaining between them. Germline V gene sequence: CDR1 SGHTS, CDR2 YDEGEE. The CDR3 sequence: CASSLLAGAEAFF. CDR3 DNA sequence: TGTGCCAGCAGCTTGTTGGCGGGGGCTGAAGCTTTCTTT.

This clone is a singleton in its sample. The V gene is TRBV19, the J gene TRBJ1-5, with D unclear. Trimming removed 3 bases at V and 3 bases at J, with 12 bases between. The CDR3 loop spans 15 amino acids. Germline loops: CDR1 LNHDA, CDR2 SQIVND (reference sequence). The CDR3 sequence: CASSIRTPNNQPQHF. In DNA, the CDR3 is TGTGCCAGTAGTATTAGGACTCCCAACAATCAGCCCCAGCATTTT.

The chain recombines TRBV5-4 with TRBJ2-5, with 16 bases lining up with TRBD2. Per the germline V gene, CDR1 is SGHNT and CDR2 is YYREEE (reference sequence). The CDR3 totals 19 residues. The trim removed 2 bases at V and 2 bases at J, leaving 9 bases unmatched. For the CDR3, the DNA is TGTGCCAGCAGCTTTGGGGGACTAGCGGGAGGGCGGGCTCAAGAGACCCAGTACTTC. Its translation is CASSFGGLAGGRAQETQYF.